This T cell receptor beta chain is drawn from a study of OX40 agonist ivuxolimab in advanced cancers. The overall study: Patients in the trial were receiving intravenous ivuxolimab every 2 weeks, at doses of 0.01 to 10 mg/kg. A partial response was reached by three patients: one with hepatocellular carcinoma and two with cutaneous melanoma.

With regard to this clone: The target antigen is unknown.

The table came from immunoSEQ multiplex PCR; TCRdb's copy has only in-frame clones and leaves some out. Of around 50,000 clones listed, about nine tenths are singletons. Whole-study findings and limits: Among the least clonally expanded were partial responders at 0.1-3.0 mg/kg.

The V gene lost 4 bases and the J gene lost 0 bases, with 13 bases spanning the gap. This CDR3 comprises 15 residues. Germline V gives CDR1 SGHRS, CDR2 YFSETQ. The sequence came from an adult with an advanced solid tumor such as melanoma, head and neck, liver or kidney cancer. This chain uses TRBV5-1 with TRBJ1-1, with D possibly matching TRBD1 (5 bases). The source was CD4+ or CD8+ T cells sorted from blood, collected in a trial of the OX40 agonist ivuxolimab. The CDR3 spells CASSNNQGLNTEAFF. The CDR3 DNA follows: TGCGCCAGCAGCAATAACCAGGGACTGAACACTGAAGCTTTCTTT. The full variable domain, its missing parts supplied by reference TRBV5-1 and TRBJ1-1, is KAGVTQTPRYLIKTRGQQVTLSCSPISGHRSVSWYQQTPGQGLQFLFEYFSETQRNKGNFPGRFSGRQFSNSRSEMNVSTLELGDSALYLCASSNNQGLNTEAFFGQGTRLTVV.